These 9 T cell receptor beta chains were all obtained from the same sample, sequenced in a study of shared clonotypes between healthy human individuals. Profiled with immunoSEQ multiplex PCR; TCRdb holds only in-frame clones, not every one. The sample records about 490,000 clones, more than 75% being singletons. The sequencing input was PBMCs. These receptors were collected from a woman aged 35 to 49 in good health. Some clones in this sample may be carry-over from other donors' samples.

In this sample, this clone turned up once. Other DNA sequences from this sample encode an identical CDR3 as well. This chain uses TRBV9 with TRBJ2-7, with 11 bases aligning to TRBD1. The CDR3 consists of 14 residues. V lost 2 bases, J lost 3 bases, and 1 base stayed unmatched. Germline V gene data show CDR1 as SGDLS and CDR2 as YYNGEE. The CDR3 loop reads CASSVGQGDYEQYF. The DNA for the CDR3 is TGTGCCAGCAGCGTGGGACAGGGGGACTACGAGCAGTACTTC.

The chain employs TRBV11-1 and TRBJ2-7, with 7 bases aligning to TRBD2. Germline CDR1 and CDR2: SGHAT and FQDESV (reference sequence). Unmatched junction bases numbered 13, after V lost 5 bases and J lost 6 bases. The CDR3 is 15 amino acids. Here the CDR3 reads CASSATGGSFGEQYF. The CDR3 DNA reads TGTGCCAGCAGCGCGACTGGCGGGAGTTTTGGCGAGCAGTACTTC.

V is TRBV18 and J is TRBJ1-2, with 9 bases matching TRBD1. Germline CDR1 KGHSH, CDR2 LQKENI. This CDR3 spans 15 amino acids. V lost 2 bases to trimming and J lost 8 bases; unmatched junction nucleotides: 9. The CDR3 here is CASSPWDRAGFGYTF. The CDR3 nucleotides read TGTGCCAGCTCACCATGGGACAGGGCGGGCTTCGGCTACACCTTC.

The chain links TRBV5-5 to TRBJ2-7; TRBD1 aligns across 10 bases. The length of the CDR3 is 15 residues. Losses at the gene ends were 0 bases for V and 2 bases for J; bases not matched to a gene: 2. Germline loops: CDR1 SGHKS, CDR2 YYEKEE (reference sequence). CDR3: CASSLVGQGPYEQYF. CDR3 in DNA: TGTGCCAGCAGCTTGGTGGGACAGGGGCCCTACGAGCAGTACTTC.

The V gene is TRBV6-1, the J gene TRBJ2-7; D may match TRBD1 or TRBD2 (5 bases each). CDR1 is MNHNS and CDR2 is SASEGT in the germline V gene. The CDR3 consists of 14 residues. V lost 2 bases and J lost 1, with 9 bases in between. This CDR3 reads CASSEPGQSYEQYF. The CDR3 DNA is TGTGCCAGCAGTGAACCGGGGCAGTCCTACGAGCAGTACTTC.

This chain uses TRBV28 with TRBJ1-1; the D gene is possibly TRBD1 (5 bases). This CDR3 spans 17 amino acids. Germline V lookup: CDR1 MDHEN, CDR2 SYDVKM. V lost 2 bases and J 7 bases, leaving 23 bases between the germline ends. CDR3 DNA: TGTGCCAGCAGTTTAGGGGGGGGGTCCCCCCCTAAGGGTGAAGCTTTCTTT. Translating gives CASSLGGGSPPKGEAFF.

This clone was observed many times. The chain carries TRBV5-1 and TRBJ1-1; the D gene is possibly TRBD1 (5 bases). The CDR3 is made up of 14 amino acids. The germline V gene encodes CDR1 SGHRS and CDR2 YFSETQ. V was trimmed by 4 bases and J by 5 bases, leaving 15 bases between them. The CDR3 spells CASSPTVGYTEAFF. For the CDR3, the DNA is TGCGCCAGCAGCCCGACAGTCGGGTATACTGAAGCTTTCTTT.

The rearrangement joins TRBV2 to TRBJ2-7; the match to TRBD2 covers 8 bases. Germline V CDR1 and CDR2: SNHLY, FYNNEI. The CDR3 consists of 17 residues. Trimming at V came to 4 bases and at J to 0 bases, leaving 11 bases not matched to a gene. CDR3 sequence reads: CASSVGGLEDLSYEQYF. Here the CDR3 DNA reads TGTGCCAGCAGTGTAGGGGGACTAGAGGACCTCTCCTACGAGCAGTACTTC.

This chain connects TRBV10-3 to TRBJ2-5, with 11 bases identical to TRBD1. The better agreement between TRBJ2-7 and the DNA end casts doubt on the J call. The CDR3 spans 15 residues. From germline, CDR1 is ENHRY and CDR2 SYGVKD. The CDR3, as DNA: TGTGCCACCGGACAGGGGGCTCAATGGGCCTACGAGCAGTACTTC. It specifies CATGQGAQWAYEQYF.